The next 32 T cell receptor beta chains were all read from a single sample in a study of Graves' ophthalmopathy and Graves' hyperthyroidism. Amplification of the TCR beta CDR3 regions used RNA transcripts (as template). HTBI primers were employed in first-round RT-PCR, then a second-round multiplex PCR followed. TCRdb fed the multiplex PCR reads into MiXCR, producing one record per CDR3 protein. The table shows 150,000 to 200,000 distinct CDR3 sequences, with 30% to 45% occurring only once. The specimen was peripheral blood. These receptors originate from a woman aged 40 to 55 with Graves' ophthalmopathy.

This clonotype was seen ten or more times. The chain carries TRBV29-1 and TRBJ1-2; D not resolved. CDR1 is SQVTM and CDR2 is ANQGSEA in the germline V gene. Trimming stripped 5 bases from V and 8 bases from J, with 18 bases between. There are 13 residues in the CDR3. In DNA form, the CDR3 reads TGCAGCGTTAAGGACTGGATGGATAAAGGCTACACCTTC. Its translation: CSVKDWMDKGYTF. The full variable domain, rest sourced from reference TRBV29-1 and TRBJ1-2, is SAVISQKPSRDICQRGTSLTIQCQVDSQVTMMFWYRQQPGQSLTLIATANQGSEATYESGFVIDKFPISRPNLTFSTLTVSNMSPEDSSIYLCSVKDWMDKGYTFGSGTRLTVV.

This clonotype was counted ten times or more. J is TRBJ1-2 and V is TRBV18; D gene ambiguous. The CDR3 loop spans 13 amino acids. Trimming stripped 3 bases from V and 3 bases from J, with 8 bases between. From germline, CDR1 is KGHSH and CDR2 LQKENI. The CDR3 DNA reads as TGTGCCAGCTCACCCACAGTTTACTATGGCTACACCTTC. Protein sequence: CASSPTVYYGYTF. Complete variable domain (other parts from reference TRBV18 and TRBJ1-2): NAGVMQNPRHLVRRRGQEARLRCSPMKGHSHVYWYRQLPEEGLKFMVYLQKENIIDESGMPKERFSAEFPKEGPSILRIQQVVRGDSAAYFCASSPTVYYGYTFGSGTRLTVV.

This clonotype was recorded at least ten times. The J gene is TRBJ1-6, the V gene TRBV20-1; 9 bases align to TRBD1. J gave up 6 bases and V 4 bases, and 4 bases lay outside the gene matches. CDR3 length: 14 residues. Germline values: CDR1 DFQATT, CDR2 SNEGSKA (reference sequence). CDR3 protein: CSAKDRGINSPLHF. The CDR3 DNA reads TGCAGTGCTAAGGACAGGGGAATTAATTCACCCCTCCACTTT.

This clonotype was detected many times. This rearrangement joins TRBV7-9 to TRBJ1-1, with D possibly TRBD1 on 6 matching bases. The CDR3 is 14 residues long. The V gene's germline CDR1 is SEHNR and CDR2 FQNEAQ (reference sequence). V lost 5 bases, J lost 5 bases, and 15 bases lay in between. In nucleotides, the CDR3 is TGTGCCAGCAGCCACAGGGCGGCGAGAACTGAAGCTTTCTTT. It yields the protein CASSHRAARTEAFF. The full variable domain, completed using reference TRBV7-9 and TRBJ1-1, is DTGVSQNPRHKITKRGQNVTFRCDPISEHNRLYWYRQTLGQGPEFLTYFQNEAQLEKSRLLSDRFSAERPKGSFSTLEIQRTEQGDSAMYLCASSHRAARTEAFFGQGTRLTVV.

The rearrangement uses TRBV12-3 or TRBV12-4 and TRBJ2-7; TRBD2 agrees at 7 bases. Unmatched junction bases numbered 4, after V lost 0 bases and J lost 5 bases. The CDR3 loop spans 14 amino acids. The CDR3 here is CASSLAGRDHEQYF. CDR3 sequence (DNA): TGTGCCAGCAGTTTAGCGGGGAGGGACCACGAGCAGTACTTC.

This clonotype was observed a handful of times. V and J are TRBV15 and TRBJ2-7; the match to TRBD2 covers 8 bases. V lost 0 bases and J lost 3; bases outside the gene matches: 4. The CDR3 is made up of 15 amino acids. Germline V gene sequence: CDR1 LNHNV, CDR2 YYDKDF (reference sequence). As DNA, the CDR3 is TGTGCCACCAGCAGAGATCGGGAGGGTGGCTACGAGCAGTACTTC. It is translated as CATSRDREGGYEQYF.

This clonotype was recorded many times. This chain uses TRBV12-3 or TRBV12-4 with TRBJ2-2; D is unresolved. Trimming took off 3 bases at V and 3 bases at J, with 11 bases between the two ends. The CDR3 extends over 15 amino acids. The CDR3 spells CASSFEAAHTGELFF. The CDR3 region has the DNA TGTGCCAGCAGTTTTGAGGCGGCACACACCGGGGAGCTGTTTTTT.

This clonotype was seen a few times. For the CDR3, the DNA is TGTGCCAGCAGTGAAGCGTCCGGGACACAAGAGACCCAGTACTTC. Amino acid sequence: CASSEASGTQETQYF. The V gene is TRBV6-1, the J gene TRBJ2-5, with D possibly matching TRBD1 (6 bases). Trimming left V 0 bases short and J 2 bases short, with 10 bases between. This CDR3 has 15 residues. Per the germline V gene, CDR1 is MNHNS and CDR2 is SASEGT.

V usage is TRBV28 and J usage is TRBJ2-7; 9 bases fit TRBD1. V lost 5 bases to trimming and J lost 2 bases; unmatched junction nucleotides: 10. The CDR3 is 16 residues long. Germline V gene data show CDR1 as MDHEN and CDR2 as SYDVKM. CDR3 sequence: CASSPLSGTGTYEQYF. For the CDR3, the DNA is TGTGCCAGCAGTCCTCTTTCCGGGACAGGGACCTACGAGCAGTACTTC. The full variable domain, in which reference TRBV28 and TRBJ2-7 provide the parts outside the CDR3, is DVKVTQSSRYLVKRTGEKVFLECVQDMDHENMFWYRQDPGLGLRLIYFSYDVKMKEKGDIPEGYSVSREKKERFSLILESASTNQTSMYLCASSPLSGTGTYEQYFGPGTRLTVT.

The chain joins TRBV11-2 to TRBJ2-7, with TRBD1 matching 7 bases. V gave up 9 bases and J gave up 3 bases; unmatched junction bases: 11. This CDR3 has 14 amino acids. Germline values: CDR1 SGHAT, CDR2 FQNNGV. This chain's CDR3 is CASKVGQGDYEQYF. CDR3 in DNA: TGTGCCAGTAAAGTGGGGCAGGGGGACTACGAGCAGTACTTC.

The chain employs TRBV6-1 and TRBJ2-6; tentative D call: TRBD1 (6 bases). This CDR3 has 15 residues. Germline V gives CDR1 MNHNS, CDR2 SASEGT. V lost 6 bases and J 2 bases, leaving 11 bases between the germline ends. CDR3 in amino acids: CASSEQGAGANVLTF. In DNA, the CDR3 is TGTGCCAGCAGCGAACAGGGTGCTGGGGCCAACGTCCTGACTTTC.

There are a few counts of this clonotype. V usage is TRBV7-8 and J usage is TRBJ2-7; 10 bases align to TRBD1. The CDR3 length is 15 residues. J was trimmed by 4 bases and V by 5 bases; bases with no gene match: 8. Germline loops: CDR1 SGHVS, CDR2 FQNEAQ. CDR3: CASSGRDRGPYEQYF. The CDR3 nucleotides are TGTGCCAGCAGCGGCCGGGACAGGGGTCCTTACGAGCAGTACTTC.

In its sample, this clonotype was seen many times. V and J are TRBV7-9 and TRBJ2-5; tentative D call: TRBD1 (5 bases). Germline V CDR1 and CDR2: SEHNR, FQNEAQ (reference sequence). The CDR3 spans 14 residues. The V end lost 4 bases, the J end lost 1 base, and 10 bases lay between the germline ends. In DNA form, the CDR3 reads TGTGCCAGCAGCTCCACAGGAATCCAAGAGACCCAGTACTTC. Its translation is CASSSTGIQETQYF.

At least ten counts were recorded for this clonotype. In DNA form, the CDR3 reads TGTGCCAGCAGCTTAAGCGCAGGGGCGAACACTGAAGCTTTCTTT. Translation gives CASSLSAGANTEAFF. The rearrangement joins TRBV7-3 to TRBJ1-1, with D possibly being TRBD1 (6 bases). The CDR3 loop spans 15 amino acids. With 1 base removed from V and 1 base from J, the gap between germline ends came to 10 bases. Germline V CDR1 and CDR2: SGHTA, FQGTGA.

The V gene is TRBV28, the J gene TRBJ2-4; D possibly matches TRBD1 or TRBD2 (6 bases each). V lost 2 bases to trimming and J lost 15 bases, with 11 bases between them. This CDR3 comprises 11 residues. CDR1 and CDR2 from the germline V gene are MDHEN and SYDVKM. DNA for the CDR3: TGTGCCAGCAGTTTAAGGGGGGATCTGTACTTC. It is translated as CASSLRGDLYF.

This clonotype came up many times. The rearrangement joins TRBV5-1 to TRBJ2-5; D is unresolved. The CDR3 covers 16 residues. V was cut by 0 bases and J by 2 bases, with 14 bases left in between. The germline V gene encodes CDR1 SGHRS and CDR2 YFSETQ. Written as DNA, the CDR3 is TGCGCCAGCAGCTTGGGGTATGGCTCCGAGCAAGAGACCCAGTACTTC. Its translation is CASSLGYGSEQETQYF.

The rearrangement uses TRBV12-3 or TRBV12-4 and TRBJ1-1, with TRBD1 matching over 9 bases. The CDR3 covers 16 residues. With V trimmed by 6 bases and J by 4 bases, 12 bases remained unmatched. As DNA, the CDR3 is TGTGCCAGCAGGGGGGCAACGGGACAGGGAACCACTGAAGCTTTCTTT. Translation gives CASRGATGQGTTEAFF.

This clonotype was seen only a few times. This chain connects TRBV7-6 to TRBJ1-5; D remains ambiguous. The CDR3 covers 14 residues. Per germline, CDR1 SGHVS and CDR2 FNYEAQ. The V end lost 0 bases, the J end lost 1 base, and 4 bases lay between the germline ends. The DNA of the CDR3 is TGTGCCAGCAGCTTAGCAGAGAGCAATCAGCCCCAGCATTTT. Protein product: CASSLAESNQPQHF.

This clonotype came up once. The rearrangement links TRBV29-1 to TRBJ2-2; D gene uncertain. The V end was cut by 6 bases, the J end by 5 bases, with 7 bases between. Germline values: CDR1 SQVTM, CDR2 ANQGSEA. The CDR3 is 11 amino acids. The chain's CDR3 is CSVTGTGELFF. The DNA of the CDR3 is TGCAGCGTCACGGGTACCGGGGAGCTGTTTTTT.

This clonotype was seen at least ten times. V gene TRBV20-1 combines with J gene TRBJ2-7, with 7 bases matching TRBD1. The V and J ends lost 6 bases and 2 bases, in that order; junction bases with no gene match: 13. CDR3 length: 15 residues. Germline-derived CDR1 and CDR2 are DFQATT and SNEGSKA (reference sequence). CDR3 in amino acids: CSALHPDRPTYEQYF. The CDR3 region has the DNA TGCAGTGCCCTTCATCCGGACAGGCCAACCTACGAGCAGTACTTC.

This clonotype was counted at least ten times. The CDR3 loop reads CSAAQGGEQPQHF. CDR3 DNA: TGCAGTGCCGCCCAGGGAGGGGAACAGCCCCAGCATTTT. The chain employs TRBV20-1 and TRBJ1-5, with D tentatively TRBD1 (5 bases). The germline CDR1 and CDR2 sequences are DFQATT and SNEGSKA (reference sequence). The V end was cut by 6 bases, the J end by 7 bases, with 16 bases between. The CDR3 sequence is 13 residues long.

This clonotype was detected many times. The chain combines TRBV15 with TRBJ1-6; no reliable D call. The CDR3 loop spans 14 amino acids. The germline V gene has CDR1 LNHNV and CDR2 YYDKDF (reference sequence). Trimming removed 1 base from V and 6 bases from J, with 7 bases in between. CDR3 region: CATSRAQSNSPLHF. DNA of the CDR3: TGTGCCACCAGCAGAGCACAGTCTAATTCACCCCTCCACTTT.

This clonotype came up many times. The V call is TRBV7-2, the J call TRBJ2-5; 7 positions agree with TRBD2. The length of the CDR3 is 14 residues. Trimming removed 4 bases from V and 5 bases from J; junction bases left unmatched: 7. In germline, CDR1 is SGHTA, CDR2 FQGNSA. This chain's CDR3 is CASSYGVGGETQYF. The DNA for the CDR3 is TGTGCCAGCAGCTATGGGGTCGGGGGGGAGACCCAGTACTTC. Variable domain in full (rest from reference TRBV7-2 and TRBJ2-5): GAGVSQSPSNKVTEKGKDVELRCDPISGHTALYWYRQSLGQGLEFLIYFQGNSAPDKSGLPSDRFSAERTGGSVSTLTIQRTQQEDSAVYLCASSYGVGGETQYFGPGTRLLVL.

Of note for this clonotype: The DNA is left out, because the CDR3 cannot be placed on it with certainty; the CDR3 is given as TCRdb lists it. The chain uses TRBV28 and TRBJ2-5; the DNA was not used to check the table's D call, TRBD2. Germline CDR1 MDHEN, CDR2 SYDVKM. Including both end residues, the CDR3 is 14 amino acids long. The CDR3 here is CASSFGEGVETQYF.

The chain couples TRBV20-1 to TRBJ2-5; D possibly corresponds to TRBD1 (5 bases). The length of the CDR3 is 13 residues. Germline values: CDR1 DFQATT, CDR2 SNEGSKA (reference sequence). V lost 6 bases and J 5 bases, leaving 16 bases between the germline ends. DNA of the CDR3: TGCAGTGCAAGCCCGTCTGGGGCCGAGACCCAGTACTTC. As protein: CSASPSGAETQYF.

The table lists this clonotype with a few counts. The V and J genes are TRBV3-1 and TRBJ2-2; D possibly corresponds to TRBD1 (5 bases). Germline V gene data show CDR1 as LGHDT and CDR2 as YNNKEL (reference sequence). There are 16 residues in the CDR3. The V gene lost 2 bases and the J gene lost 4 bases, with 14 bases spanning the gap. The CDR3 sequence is CASSQNSGSVTGELFF. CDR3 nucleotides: TGTGCCAGCAGCCAAAACTCAGGGTCGGTCACCGGGGAGCTGTTTTTT.

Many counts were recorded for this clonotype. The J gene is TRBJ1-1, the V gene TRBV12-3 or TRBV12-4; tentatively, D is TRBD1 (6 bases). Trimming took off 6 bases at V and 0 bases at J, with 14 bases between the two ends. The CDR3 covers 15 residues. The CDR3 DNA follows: TGTGCCAGCAGAGATCCGGGACACTTGAACACTGAAGCTTTCTTT. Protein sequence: CASRDPGHLNTEAFF.

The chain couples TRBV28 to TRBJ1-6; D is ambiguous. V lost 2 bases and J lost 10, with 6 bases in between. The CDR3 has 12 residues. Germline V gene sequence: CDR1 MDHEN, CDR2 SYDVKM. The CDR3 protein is CASSLKGSPLHF. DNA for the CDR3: TGTGCCAGCAGTTTAAAAGGATCACCCCTCCACTTT.

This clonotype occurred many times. CDR3 coding DNA: TGTGCCAGCATCTCAGGGGGGGATTCTGGGGCCAACGTCCTGACTTTC. It codes for CASISGGDSGANVLTF. The gene calls are TRBV28 and TRBJ2-6, with D perhaps TRBD1 or TRBD2 (7 bases each). CDR3 size: 16 residues. V was pared by 7 bases and J by 1 base, with 14 bases between. Germline V gives CDR1 MDHEN, CDR2 SYDVKM.

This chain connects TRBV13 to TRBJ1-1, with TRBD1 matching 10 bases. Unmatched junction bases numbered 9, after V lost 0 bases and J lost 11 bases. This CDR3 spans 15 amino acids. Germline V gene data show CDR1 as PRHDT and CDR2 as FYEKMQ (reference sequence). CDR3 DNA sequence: TGTGCCAGCAGCTTAGGCCAAGGACAGGGGGGACCCGCTTTCTTT. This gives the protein CASSLGQGQGGPAFF.

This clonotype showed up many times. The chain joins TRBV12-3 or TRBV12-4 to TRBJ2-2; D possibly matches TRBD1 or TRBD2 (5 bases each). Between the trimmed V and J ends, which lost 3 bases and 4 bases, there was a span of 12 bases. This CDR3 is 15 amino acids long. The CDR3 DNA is TGTGCCAGCAGTTTGCTGGGACCTCTCACCGGGGAGCTGTTTTTT. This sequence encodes CASSLLGPLTGELFF.

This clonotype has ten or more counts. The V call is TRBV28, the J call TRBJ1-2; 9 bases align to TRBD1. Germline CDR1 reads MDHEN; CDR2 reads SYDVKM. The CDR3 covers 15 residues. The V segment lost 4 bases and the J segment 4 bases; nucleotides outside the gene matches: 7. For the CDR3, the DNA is TGTGCCAGCAGTTGGGTGACAGGGGGATCCTATGGCTACACCTTC. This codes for CASSWVTGGSYGYTF.